Below are 6 T cell receptor beta chains sequenced from a single sample in a study of blood T cell repertoires in COVID-19. The repertoire was sequenced with immunoSEQ multiplex PCR; TCRdb's copy has only in-frame clones and lacks some. The repertoire includes under 250,000 clones, 65% to 90% of them detected once, and roughly 13% sits in the top ten. Material: peripheral blood. Receptor source: a human donor in a cohort sampled during active COVID-19.

The rearrangement joins TRBV6-6 to TRBJ2-5; D is perhaps TRBD2 (5 bases). The germline V and J ends were trimmed by 0 bases and 5 bases, with 7 bases remaining between them. The CDR3 has 13 amino acids. Germline V gene sequence: CDR1 MNHNY, CDR2 SVGAGI (reference sequence). CDR3 nucleotides: TGTGCCAGCAGTTACTCCAGGAGGGAGACCCAGTACTTC. Translated: CASSYSRRETQYF.

This clone was counted only a few times. The chain uses TRBV28 and TRBJ1-2, with D possibly TRBD1 on 5 matching bases. CDR1 and CDR2 from the germline V gene are MDHEN and SYDVKM. CDR3 length: 12 residues. V was clipped by 5 bases and J by 8 bases, with 12 bases between them. The CDR3 nucleotides are TGTGCCAGCAGTAGAAACAGGTACGGCTACACCTTC. Protein product: CASSRNRYGYTF.

This sequence joins TRBV2 and TRBJ2-4; the D gene is possibly TRBD2 (5 bases). V was pared by 5 bases and J by 3 bases, with 14 bases between. Germline CDR1 and CDR2: SNHLY and FYNNEI. CDR3 size: 15 residues. The CDR3 protein is CASSYADLLKNIQYF. CDR3 sequence (DNA): TGTGCCAGCAGTTACGCGGACTTGCTCAAAAACATTCAGTACTTC.

The chain links TRBV13 to TRBJ1-1; D uncertain. This CDR3 is built from 16 residues. The germline V and J ends were trimmed by 1 base and 1 base, with 13 bases remaining between them. Germline CDR1 reads PRHDT; CDR2 reads FYEKMQ (reference sequence). CDR3 residues: CASSLALAGKNTEAFF. The CDR3 nucleotides read TGTGCCAGCAGCTTAGCCTTAGCCGGCAAGAACACTGAAGCTTTCTTT.

V usage is TRBV6-5 and J usage is TRBJ2-7, with D possibly matching TRBD1 (7 bases). V lost 5 bases, J lost 2 bases, and 13 bases lay in between. CDR3 length: 14 residues. Germline CDR1 MNHEY, CDR2 SVGAGI. CDR3 bases: TGTGCCAGCAGTAGCGGGCAGGGGGCCTACGAGCAGTACTTC. Translation: CASSSGQGAYEQYF.

The rearrangement joins TRBV28 to TRBJ2-7, with a possible D match to TRBD2 (6 bases). The germline CDR1 and CDR2 sequences are MDHEN and SYDVKM. This CDR3 comprises 13 residues. The V end lost 6 bases, the J end lost 1 base, and 10 bases lay between the germline ends. For the CDR3, the DNA is TGTGCCAGCAGCCGGGACTTTTCCTACGAGCAGTACTTC. The encoded protein is CASSRDFSYEQYF.